Listed below are T cell receptor beta chains from one sample, sequenced in a study of beta chain features in type 1 diabetes. Measured with immunoSEQ multiplex PCR; TCRdb has only the in-frame clones, and not every one. The data hold 300,000 to 400,000 clones, with approximately 13% observed a single time. The sample was naive CD4+ T cells from blood. The receptors derive from a woman under 30 with type 1 diabetes. Each CDR3 is given with its conserved first and last residue. Fields, in order: V gene, D gene, clone size, J gene, CDR3 DNA, CDR3 protein. A D gene is named only where the DNA matches it firmly. Size values are once, few and many counts, or a class for expanded clones, and some rows have none.

TRBV5-4,NA,NA,TRBJ1-1,TGTGCCAGCGCTAGACGTGGGGGGACGAACACTGAAGCTTTCTTT,CASARRGGTNTEAFF
TRBV5-1,NA,few,TRBJ1-1,TGCGCCAGCAGCTTGGCAGCGGGATGGGACACTGAAGCTTTCTTT,CASSLAAGWDTEAFF
TRBV29-1,NA,many,TRBJ2-5,TGCAGCGGCCGGAGGGAGACCCAGTACTTC,CSGRRETQYF
TRBV27,TRBD1,NA,TRBJ2-5,TGTGCCAGCAGCCGGGACAGACAAGAGACCCAGTACTTC,CASSRDRQETQYF
TRBV5-1,TRBD2,few,TRBJ2-2,TGCGCCAGCAGCTTGTTTAAGCGGGAGAACACCGGGGAGCTGTTTTTT,CASSLFKRENTGELFF
TRBV30,NA,NA,TRBJ1-2,TGTGCCTGGATTAACAGCGGCGGTGAGGGCTACACCTTC,CAWINSGGEGYTF
TRBV7-9,TRBD1,NA,TRBJ2-1,TGTGCCAGCAGCTTAGACAGGGGGCATGAGCAGTTCTTC,CASSLDRGHEQFF
TRBV7-9,NA,NA,TRBJ1-2,TGTGCCAGCAGCTCAATTGACGGGATAATTCGTGGTGGCTACACCTTC,CASSSIDGIIRGGYTF
TRBV9,NA,NA,TRBJ2-7,TGTGCCAGCAGCGTAGGGCTAGCAGGGGCTGAGCAGTACTTC,CASSVGLAGAEQYF
TRBV9,NA,few,TRBJ2-1,TGTGCCAGCAGCGTAGCCAGGGGTCAGTACAATGAGCAGTTCTTC,CASSVARGQYNEQFF
TRBV19,NA,few,TRBJ1-2,TGTGCCAGTAGTCCCACCCGGGATAACTATGGCTACACCTTC,CASSPTRDNYGYTF
TRBV11-2,TRBD1,few,TRBJ1-1,TGTGCCAGCAGCGCGCGACAGGGAATGAACACTGAAGCTTTCTTT,CASSARQGMNTEAFF
TRBV4-2,TRBD2,NA,TRBJ2-7,TGTGCCAGCAGCCAAGGAGCGGGAACCTCCTACGAGCAGTACTTC,CASSQGAGTSYEQYF
TRBV30,TRBD1,few,TRBJ1-4,TGTGCCTGGAGTAGGGGGCGTTCTGAAAAACTGTTTTTT,CAWSRGRSEKLFF
TRBV9,NA,few,TRBJ2-4,TGTGCCAGCAACCGACAGGGGAGGGCCCAAAACATTCAGTACTTC,CASNRQGRAQNIQYF
TRBV7-2,NA,NA,TRBJ1-2,TGTGCCAGCAGCTTAACGCAGGGGAACTATGGCTACACCTTC,CASSLTQGNYGYTF
TRBV7-9,NA,few,TRBJ2-2,TGTGCCAGCGGGCAGGGGAACACCGGGGAGCTGTTTTTT,CASGQGNTGELFF
TRBV18,NA,few,TRBJ2-7,TGTGCCAGCTCACCAAGGAGTCTAGCCAGCTCCTACGAGCAGTACTTC,CASSPRSLASSYEQYF
TRBV11-3,NA,few,TRBJ2-2,TGTGCCAGCAGCCTGGCGGCCGGGGAGCTGTTTTTT,CASSLAAGELFF
TRBV4-1,TRBD2,few,TRBJ2-1,TGCGCCAGCAGCCAAGATAGAAGCGGGAGGGCTGTAAATGAGCAGTTCTTC,CASSQDRSGRAVNEQFF